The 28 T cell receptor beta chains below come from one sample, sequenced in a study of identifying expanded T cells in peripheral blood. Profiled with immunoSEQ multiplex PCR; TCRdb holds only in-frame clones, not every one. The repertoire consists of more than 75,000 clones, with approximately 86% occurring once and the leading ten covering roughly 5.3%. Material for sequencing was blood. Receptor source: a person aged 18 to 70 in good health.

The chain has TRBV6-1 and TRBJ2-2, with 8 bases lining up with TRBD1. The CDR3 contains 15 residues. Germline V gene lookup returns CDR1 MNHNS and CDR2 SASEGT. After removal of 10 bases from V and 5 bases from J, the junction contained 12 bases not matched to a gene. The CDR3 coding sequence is TGTGCCACCCCCAGGGGGCCTTACCTAACCGGGGAGCTGTTTTTT. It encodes CATPRGPYLTGELFF.

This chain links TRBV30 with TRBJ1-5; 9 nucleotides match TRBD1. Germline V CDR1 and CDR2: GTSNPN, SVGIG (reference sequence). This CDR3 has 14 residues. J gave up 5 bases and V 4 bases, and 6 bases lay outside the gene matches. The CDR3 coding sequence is TGTGCCTGGACTCGCCGACAGGGGGATCAGCCCCAGCATTTT. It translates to CAWTRRQGDQPQHF.

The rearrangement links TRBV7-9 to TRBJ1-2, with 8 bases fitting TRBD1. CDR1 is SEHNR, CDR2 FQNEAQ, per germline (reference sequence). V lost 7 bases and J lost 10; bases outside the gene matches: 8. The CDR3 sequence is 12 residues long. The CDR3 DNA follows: TGTGCCAGCACCCGGACAGGGAGTGTCTACACCTTC. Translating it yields CASTRTGSVYTF. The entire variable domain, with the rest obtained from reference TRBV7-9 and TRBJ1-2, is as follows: DTGVSQNPRHKITKRGQNVTFRCDPISEHNRLYWYRQTLGQGPEFLTYFQNEAQLEKSRLLSDRFSAERPKGSFSTLEIQRTEQGDSAMYLCASTRTGSVYTFGSGTRLTVV.

CDR3 nucleotide sequence: TGTGCCAGCAGCCAAGATATAGGACAGGGGGCTACTGAAGCTTTCTTT. It codes for CASSQDIGQGATEAFF. The V gene is TRBV14, the J gene TRBJ1-1; TRBD1 aligns across 11 bases. V was pared by 0 bases and J by 5 bases, with 5 bases of the junction left unmatched. The CDR3 totals 16 residues. The germline V gene has CDR1 SGHDN and CDR2 FVKESK.

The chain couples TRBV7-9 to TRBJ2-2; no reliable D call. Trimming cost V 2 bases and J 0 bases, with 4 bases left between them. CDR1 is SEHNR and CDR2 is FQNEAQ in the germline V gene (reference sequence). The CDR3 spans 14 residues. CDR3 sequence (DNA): TGTGCCAGCAGCTTAAATCCGAACACCGGGGAGCTGTTTTTT. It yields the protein CASSLNPNTGELFF.

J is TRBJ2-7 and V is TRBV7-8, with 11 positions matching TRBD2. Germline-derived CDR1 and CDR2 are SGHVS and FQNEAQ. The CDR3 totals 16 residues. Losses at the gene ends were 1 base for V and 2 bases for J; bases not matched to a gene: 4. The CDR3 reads CASSLDTGLAAYEQYF. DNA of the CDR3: TGTGCCAGCAGCTTAGACACGGGACTAGCGGCCTACGAGCAGTACTTC.

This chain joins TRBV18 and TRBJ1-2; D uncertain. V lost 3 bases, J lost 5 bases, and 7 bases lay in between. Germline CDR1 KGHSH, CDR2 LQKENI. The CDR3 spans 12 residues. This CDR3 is CASSPSGYGYTF. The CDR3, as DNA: TGTGCCAGCTCACCGTCTGGGTATGGCTACACCTTC.

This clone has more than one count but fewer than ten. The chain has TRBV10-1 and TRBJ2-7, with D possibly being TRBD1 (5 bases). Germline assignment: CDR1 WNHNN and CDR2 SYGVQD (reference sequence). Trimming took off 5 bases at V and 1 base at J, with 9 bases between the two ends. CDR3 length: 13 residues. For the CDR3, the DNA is TGCGCCAGCAGTTCCGACAGATCCTACGAGCAGTACTTC. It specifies CASSSDRSYEQYF.

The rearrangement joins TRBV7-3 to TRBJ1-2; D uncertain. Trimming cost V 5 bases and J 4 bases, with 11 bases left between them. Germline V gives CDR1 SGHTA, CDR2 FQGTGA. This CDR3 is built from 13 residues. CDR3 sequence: CASSPQDGYGYTF. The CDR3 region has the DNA TGTGCCAGCAGCCCCCAGGATGGCTATGGCTACACCTTC. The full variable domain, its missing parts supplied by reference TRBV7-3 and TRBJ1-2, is GAGVSQTPSNKVTEKGKYVELRCDPISGHTALYWYRQSLGQGPEFLIYFQGTGAADDSGLPNDRFFAVRPEGSVSTLKIQRTERGDSAVYLCASSPQDGYGYTFGSGTRLTVV.

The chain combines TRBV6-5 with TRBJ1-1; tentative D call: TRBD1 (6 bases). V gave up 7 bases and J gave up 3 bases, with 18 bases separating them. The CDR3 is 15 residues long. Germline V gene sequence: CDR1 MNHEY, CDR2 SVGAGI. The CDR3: CASIRGRAQYTEAFF. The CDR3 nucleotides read TGTGCCAGCATCAGGGGTAGGGCGCAGTACACTGAAGCTTTCTTT.

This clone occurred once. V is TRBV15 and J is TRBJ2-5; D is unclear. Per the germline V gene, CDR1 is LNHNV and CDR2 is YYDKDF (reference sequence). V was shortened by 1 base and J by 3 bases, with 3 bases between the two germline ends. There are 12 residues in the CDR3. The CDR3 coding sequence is TGTGCCACCAGCAGAGTGGAAGAGACCCAGTACTTC. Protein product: CATSRVEETQYF.

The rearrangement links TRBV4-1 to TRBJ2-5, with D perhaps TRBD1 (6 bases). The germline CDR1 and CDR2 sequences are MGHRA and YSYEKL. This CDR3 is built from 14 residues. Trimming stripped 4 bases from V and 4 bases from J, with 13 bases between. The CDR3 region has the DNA TGCGCCAGCAGCCTATTAGAAGGGGGAGAGACCCAGTACTTC. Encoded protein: CASSLLEGGETQYF.

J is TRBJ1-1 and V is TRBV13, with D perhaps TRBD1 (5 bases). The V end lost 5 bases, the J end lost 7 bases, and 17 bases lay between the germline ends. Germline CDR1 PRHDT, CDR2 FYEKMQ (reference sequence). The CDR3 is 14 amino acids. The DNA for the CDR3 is TGTGCCAGCAGCGAAGCGGGACGGGGACTTGAAGCTTTCTTT. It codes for CASSEAGRGLEAFF.

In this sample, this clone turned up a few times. DNA for the CDR3: TGCGCCAGCAGCCAAGGAGGTCGAGGCTCGGGGCTCTATGGCTACACCTTC. This sequence encodes CASSQGGRGSGLYGYTF. The chain combines TRBV4-1 with TRBJ1-2, with D maybe TRBD1 (5 bases). The V and J ends lost 1 base and 4 bases respectively, with 19 bases between them. Germline V gene data show CDR1 as MGHRA and CDR2 as YSYEKL. The CDR3 spans 17 residues.

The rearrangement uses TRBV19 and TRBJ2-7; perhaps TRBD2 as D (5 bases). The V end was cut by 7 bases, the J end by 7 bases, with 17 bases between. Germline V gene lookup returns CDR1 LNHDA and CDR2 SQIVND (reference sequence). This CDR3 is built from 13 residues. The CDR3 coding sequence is TGTGCCAGTACCCCACGAGACCGCGGGGAGCAGTACTTC. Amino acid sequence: CASTPRDRGEQYF.

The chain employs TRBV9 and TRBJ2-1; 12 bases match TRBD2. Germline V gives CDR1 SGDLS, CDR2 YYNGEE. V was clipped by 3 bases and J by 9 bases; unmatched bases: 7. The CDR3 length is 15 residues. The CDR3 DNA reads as TGTGCCAGCAGCGCCCTAGCGGGGGGGTATGGTGAGCAGTTCTTC. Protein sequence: CASSALAGGYGEQFF.

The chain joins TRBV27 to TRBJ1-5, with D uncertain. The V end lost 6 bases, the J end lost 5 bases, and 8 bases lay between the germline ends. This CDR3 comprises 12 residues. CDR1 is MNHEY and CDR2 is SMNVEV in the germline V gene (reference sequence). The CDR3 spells CASSRSDQPQHF. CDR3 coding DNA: TGTGCCAGCAGCCGCAGTGATCAGCCCCAGCATTTT.

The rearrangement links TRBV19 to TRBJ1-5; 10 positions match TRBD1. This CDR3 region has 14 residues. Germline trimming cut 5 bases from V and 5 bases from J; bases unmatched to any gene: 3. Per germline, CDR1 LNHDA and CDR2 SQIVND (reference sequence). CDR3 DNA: TGTGCCAGTAGTCACGGGACAGGGGATCAGCCCCAGCATTTT. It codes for CASSHGTGDQPQHF.

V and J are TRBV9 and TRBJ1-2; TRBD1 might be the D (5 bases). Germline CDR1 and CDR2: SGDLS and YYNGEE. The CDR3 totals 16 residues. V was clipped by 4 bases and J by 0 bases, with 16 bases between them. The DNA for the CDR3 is TGTGCCAGCAGCCCAGGTAGGGGCCCCACTAACTATGGCTACACCTTC. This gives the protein CASSPGRGPTNYGYTF.

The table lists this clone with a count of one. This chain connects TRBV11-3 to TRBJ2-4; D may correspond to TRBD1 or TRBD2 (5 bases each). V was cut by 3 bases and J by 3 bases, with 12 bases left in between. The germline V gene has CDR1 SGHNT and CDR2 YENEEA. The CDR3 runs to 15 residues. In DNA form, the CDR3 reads TGTGCCAGCAGCTTGTCAAATGGGGGCAAAAACATTCAGTACTTC. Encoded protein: CASSLSNGGKNIQYF.

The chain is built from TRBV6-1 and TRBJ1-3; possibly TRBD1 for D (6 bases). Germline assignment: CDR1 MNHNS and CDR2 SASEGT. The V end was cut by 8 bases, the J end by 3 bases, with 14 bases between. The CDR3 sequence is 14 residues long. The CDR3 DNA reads TGTGCCAGCCTAGGAGGGGGGCGTGGAAACACCATATATTTT. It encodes CASLGGGRGNTIYF.

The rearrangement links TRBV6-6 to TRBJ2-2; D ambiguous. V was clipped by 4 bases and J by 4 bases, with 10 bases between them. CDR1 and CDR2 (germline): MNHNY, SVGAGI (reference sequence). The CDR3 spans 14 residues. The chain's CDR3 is CASSSAGRTGELFF. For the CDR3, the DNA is TGTGCCAGCAGTTCGGCAGGCCGCACCGGGGAGCTGTTTTTT.

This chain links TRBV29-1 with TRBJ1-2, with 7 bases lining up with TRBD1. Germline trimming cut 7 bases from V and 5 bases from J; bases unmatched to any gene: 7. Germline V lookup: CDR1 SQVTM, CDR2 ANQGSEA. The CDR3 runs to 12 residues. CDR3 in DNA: TGCAGCGCGAACCAGGGGGGATATGGCTACACCTTC. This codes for CSANQGGYGYTF.

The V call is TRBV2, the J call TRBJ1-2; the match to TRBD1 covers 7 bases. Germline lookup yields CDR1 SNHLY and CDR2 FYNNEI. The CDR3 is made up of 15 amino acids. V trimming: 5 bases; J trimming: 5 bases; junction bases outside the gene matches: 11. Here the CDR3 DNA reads TGTGCCAGCAGTAGGTTAGGACAGGTTCCGTATGGCTACACCTTC. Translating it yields CASSRLGQVPYGYTF.

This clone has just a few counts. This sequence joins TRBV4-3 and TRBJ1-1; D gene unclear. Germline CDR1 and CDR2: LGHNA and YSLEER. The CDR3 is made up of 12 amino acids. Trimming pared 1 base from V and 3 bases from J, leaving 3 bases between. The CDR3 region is CASSQGHTEAFF. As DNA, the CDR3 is TGCGCCAGCAGCCAAGGCCACACTGAAGCTTTCTTT.

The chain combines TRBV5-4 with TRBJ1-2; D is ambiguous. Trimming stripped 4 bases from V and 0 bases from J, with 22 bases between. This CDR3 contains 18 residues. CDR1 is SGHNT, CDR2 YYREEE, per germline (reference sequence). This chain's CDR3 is CASSPRKGSYLPNYGYTF. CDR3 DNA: TGTGCCAGCAGCCCTAGGAAAGGCTCATACCTCCCTAACTATGGCTACACCTTC.

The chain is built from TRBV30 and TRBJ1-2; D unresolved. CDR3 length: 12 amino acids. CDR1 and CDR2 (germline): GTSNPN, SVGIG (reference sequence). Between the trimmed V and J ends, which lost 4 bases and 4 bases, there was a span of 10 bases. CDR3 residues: CAWTINGYGYTF. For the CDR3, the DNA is TGTGCCTGGACCATCAACGGCTATGGCTACACCTTC.

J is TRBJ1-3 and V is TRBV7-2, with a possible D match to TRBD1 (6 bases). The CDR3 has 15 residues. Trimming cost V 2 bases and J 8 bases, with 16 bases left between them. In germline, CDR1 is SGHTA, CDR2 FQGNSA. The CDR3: CASSLIGGATDTIYF. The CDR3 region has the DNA TGTGCCAGCAGCTTAATCGGGGGCGCAACGGACACCATATATTTT.